A single sample gave rise to the 27 T cell receptor beta chains below, sequenced in a study of blood T cell repertoires in COVID-19. Sequencing used immunoSEQ multiplex PCR; TCRdb keeps in-frame clones, though not all of them. The profile shows hundreds of thousands of clones, 75% to 90% of them singletons. The specimen sequenced was peripheral blood. These receptor sequences come from a man in his forties with acute or convalescent COVID-19.

Turning to this clone: Other DNA sequences from this sample encode an identical CDR3 as well. The genes are TRBV20-1 and TRBJ1-2; D perhaps matches TRBD1 (6 bases). Germline V gene data show CDR1 as DFQATT and CDR2 as SNEGSKA (reference sequence). The V and J ends lost 1 base and 8 bases respectively, with 8 bases between them. This CDR3 is built from 11 residues. In DNA, the CDR3 is TGCAGTGCTAGAGGAGGGGGAGGCTACACCTTC. Translation: CSARGGGGYTF.

DNA of the CDR3: TGTGCCAGCAGCCCACTGGAGGGGATTTCACCCCTCCACTTT. Protein: CASSPLEGISPLHF. The chain uses TRBV7-8 and TRBJ1-6; maybe TRBD1 (5 bases). The V end was cut by 5 bases, the J end by 9 bases, with 14 bases between. Germline-derived CDR1 and CDR2 are SGHVS and FQNEAQ. The CDR3 has 14 residues.

The rearrangement uses TRBV29-1 and TRBJ2-3, with TRBD2 matching over 8 bases. The ends lost 4 bases at V and 2 bases at J; junction bases unmatched: 5. CDR1 SQVTM and CDR2 ANQGSEA come from the germline V gene. The length of the CDR3 is 14 residues. Here the CDR3 reads CSVGTSGFTDTQYF. The CDR3 DNA follows: TGCAGCGTTGGAACTAGCGGATTCACAGATACGCAGTATTTT.

V gene TRBV7-3 combines with J gene TRBJ2-1; D not certain. Germline values: CDR1 SGHTA, CDR2 FQGTGA. V lost 5 bases to trimming and J lost 5 bases, with 13 bases between them. The CDR3 runs to 14 residues. CDR3 region: CASSPRLEHNEQFF. CDR3 DNA sequence: TGTGCCAGCAGCCCAAGACTGGAGCACAATGAGCAGTTCTTC.

V usage is TRBV10-2 and J usage is TRBJ2-7; no definite D call. The CDR3 runs 13 residues. CDR1 and CDR2 (germline): WSHSY, SAAADI. V was pared by 6 bases and J by 0 bases, with 9 bases between. Here the CDR3 reads CASSPGSSYEQYF. As DNA, the CDR3 is TGCGCCAGCAGCCCCGGGTCCTCCTACGAGCAGTACTTC.

This chain connects TRBV7-2 to TRBJ1-2; no firm D call. Per the germline V gene, CDR1 is SGHTA and CDR2 is FQGNSA. V was shortened by 2 bases and J by 0 bases, with 7 bases between the two germline ends. The CDR3 contains 14 residues. Here the CDR3 reads CASSLNRANYGYTF. CDR3 nucleotides: TGTGCCAGCAGCTTAAACCGAGCTAACTATGGCTACACCTTC.

The chain links TRBV28 to TRBJ1-2, with 8 bases identical to TRBD1. Germline V CDR1 and CDR2: MDHEN, SYDVKM. The CDR3 runs to 14 residues. The trim removed 5 bases at V and 6 bases at J, leaving 8 bases unmatched. The CDR3 sequence: CASSVTDRDDGYTF. The DNA for the CDR3 is TGTGCCAGCAGTGTTACGGACAGGGATGATGGCTACACCTTC.

The rearrangement uses TRBV11-1 and TRBJ2-5, with D possibly TRBD2 on 5 matching bases. The germline V gene encodes CDR1 SGHAT and CDR2 FQDESV (reference sequence). The CDR3 covers 16 residues. Trimming shortened V by 5 bases and J by 0 bases, and 16 bases separated the two germline ends. The CDR3 DNA follows: TGTGCCAGCAGCGCCGGACTTCCAATGTACCAAGAGACCCAGTACTTC. It codes for CASSAGLPMYQETQYF.

The chain joins TRBV30 to TRBJ2-7; 9 positions agree with TRBD1. The CDR3 is 14 amino acids. Germline V gene data show CDR1 as GTSNPN and CDR2 as SVGIG (reference sequence). With 2 bases clipped from V and 3 bases from J, the junction kept 5 bases outside the gene matches. The CDR3 is CAWSTGTGNYEQYF. The CDR3 nucleotides read TGTGCCTGGAGTACAGGGACAGGGAACTACGAGCAGTACTTC.

J is TRBJ2-2 and V is TRBV6-6, with 8 bases aligning to TRBD2. J was trimmed by 2 bases and V by 6 bases; bases with no gene match: 5. Germline CDR1 reads MNHNY; CDR2 reads SVGAGI (reference sequence). The CDR3 totals 15 residues. The CDR3, as DNA: TGTGCCAGCAGCCCCGGGACTAGTAACACCGGGGAGCTGTTTTTT. Protein: CASSPGTSNTGELFF.

V is TRBV3-1 (or the pseudogene TRBV3-2) and J is TRBJ2-5; a possible D gene is TRBD1 (6 bases). Trimming took 0 bases from V and 3 from J, leaving 11 bases between them. Germline CDR1 reads LGHDT; CDR2 reads YNNKEL (reference sequence). The CDR3 extends over 15 amino acids. CDR3 sequence (DNA): TGTGCCAGCAGCCAAGAGACAGGAGTAGAAGAGACCCAGTACTTC. Amino acids: CASSQETGVEETQYF.

This chain uses TRBV5-1 with TRBJ2-1, with 7 bases fitting TRBD2. Germline V gene data show CDR1 as SGHRS and CDR2 as YFSETQ. Trimming at V came to 3 bases and at J to 4 bases, leaving 10 bases not matched to a gene. This CDR3 comprises 16 residues. The CDR3 coding sequence is TGCGCCAGCAGCTCTCGACTAGCTCGTCAATACAATGAGCAGTTCTTC. It yields the protein CASSSRLARQYNEQFF. The entire variable domain, with the rest obtained from reference TRBV5-1 and TRBJ2-1, is as follows: KAGVTQTPRYLIKTRGQQVTLSCSPISGHRSVSWYQQTPGQGLQFLFEYFSETQRNKGNFPGRFSGRQFSNSRSEMNVSTLELGDSALYLCASSSRLARQYNEQFFGPGTRLTVL.

The chain employs TRBV7-9 and TRBJ2-3; D not certain. Per the germline V gene, CDR1 is SEHNR and CDR2 is FQNEAQ (reference sequence). The V gene lost 5 bases and the J gene lost 0 bases, with 12 bases spanning the gap. This CDR3 has 15 amino acids. The CDR3 DNA is TGTGCCAGCAGCCCCTCGTACAGCAGCACAGATACGCAGTATTTT. Protein product: CASSPSYSSTDTQYF. Looking up the rest from reference TRBV7-9 and TRBJ2-3 gives the full variable domain: DTGVSQNPRHKITKRGQNVTFRCDPISEHNRLYWYRQTLGQGPEFLTYFQNEAQLEKSRLLSDRFSAERPKGSFSTLEIQRTEQGDSAMYLCASSPSYSSTDTQYFGPGTRLTVL.

The chain joins TRBV2 to TRBJ1-2; 12 bases agree with TRBD1. V lost 6 bases and J lost 2; bases outside the gene matches: 4. CDR3 length: 15 amino acids. CDR1 and CDR2 from the germline V gene are SNHLY and FYNNEI. The CDR3 region is CASRSGTGGNYGYTF. CDR3 DNA: TGTGCCAGCAGGTCGGGGACAGGGGGCAACTATGGCTACACCTTC.

The chain employs TRBV6-5 and TRBJ2-7; D is possibly TRBD2 (5 bases). The CDR3 loop spans 15 amino acids. Germline lookup yields CDR1 MNHEY and CDR2 SVGAGI. Deletions cut 6 bases from V and 2 bases from J, with 17 bases between. The CDR3 region is CASRPAGELTYEQYF. DNA of the CDR3: TGTGCCAGCAGACCCGCTGGGGAGCTAACCTACGAGCAGTACTTC.

V is TRBV4-1 and J is TRBJ1-2, with D perhaps TRBD1 (6 bases). This CDR3 is 16 amino acids long. Germline V gives CDR1 MGHRA, CDR2 YSYEKL. The V end lost 3 bases, the J end lost 8 bases, and 22 bases lay between the germline ends. This chain's CDR3 is CASSHPWRGGAGGYTF. CDR3 DNA sequence: TGCGCCAGCAGCCATCCCTGGAGGGGGGGCGCAGGGGGCTACACCTTC.

This sequence joins TRBV19 and TRBJ1-5, with 7 bases fitting TRBD1. Unmatched junction bases numbered 16, after V lost 4 bases and J lost 4 bases. Germline V CDR1 and CDR2: LNHDA, SQIVND (reference sequence). The CDR3 sequence is 18 residues long. This CDR3 reads CASSRGVGGQGPNQPQHF. CDR3 nucleotides: TGTGCCAGTAGTAGGGGAGTAGGGGGCCAGGGACCGAATCAGCCCCAGCATTTT.

This CDR3 reads CASSPQAGAGAVQYF. CDR3 in DNA: TGTGCCAGCTCACCACAGGCGGGAGCTGGGGCGGTGCAGTACTTC. The V call is TRBV18, the J call TRBJ2-7; 7 bases align to TRBD2. Germline V gene sequence: CDR1 KGHSH, CDR2 LQKENI. The CDR3 totals 15 residues. V shed 1 base and J 9 bases; nucleotides not matched to a gene: 12.

Written as DNA, the CDR3 is TGTGCCAGTAGTCCGAGCCTGACAGGGGACGGCTATGGCTACACCTTC. This sequence encodes CASSPSLTGDGYGYTF. The gene calls are TRBV19 and TRBJ1-2; TRBD1 matches 8 bases. The length of the CDR3 is 16 residues. V shed 5 bases, J shed 4 bases, and the junction held 12 bases outside the gene matches. The germline V gene has CDR1 LNHDA and CDR2 SQIVND (reference sequence).

The chain employs TRBV29-1 and TRBJ2-7; the D is unclear. From germline, CDR1 is SQVTM and CDR2 ANQGSEA. V was trimmed by 6 bases and J by 2 bases, leaving 11 bases between them. The CDR3 covers 12 residues. The CDR3 coding sequence is TGCAGCGTCGGTATTAGTACCTACGAGCAGTACTTC. Translated, it gives CSVGISTYEQYF.

This sequence joins TRBV5-1 and TRBJ1-3; the D is unclear. Germline V gives CDR1 SGHRS, CDR2 YFSETQ. CDR3 length: 14 residues. The V end lost 4 bases, the J end lost 0 bases, and 8 bases lay between the germline ends. The chain's CDR3 is CASSTLSSGNTIYF. CDR3 coding DNA: TGCGCCAGCAGCACCCTTAGCTCTGGAAACACCATATATTTT.

The V call is TRBV6-5, the J call TRBJ1-2, with D possibly matching TRBD1 (6 bases). Deletions cut 0 bases from V and 1 base from J, with 9 bases between. CDR3 size: 15 residues. The germline V gene has CDR1 MNHEY and CDR2 SVGAGI. The CDR3 bases are TGTGCCAGCAGTTACTCGACAGGAGTTAACTATGGCTACACCTTC. Protein: CASSYSTGVNYGYTF.

The chain employs TRBV5-1 and TRBJ2-7, with TRBD2 as a possible D gene (5 bases). The V end was cut by 4 bases, the J end by 2 bases, with 13 bases between. Germline CDR1 reads SGHRS; CDR2 reads YFSETQ. This CDR3 has 14 residues. The CDR3 coding sequence is TGCGCCAGCAGCCCGGACGGAGGTCCCTACGAGCAGTACTTC. Its protein is CASSPDGGPYEQYF.

V usage is TRBV4-1 and J usage is TRBJ1-1; tentatively, D is TRBD1 (6 bases). V lost 4 bases and J lost 0, with 15 bases in between. The CDR3 totals 16 residues. Germline values: CDR1 MGHRA, CDR2 YSYEKL. DNA for the CDR3: TGCGCCAGCAGCCCGAGTAGGGGGATCATGAACACTGAAGCTTTCTTT. Protein: CASSPSRGIMNTEAFF.

The V gene is TRBV24-1, the J gene TRBJ2-1, with D perhaps TRBD1 (6 bases). Germline values: CDR1 KGHDR, CDR2 SFDVKD. The CDR3 sequence is 13 residues long. Trimming took 4 bases from V and 5 from J, leaving 8 bases between them. The CDR3 spells CATSEDRNNEQFF. The DNA for the CDR3 is TGTGCCACCAGTGAAGACAGGAACAATGAGCAGTTCTTC.

A few counts support this clone. The V call is TRBV2, the J call TRBJ1-5; tentative D call: TRBD1 (6 bases). Germline V CDR1 and CDR2: SNHLY, FYNNEI. There are 13 residues in the CDR3. V gave up 4 bases and J gave up 3 bases, with 7 bases separating them. The CDR3 loop is CASSAGHNQPQHF. In DNA form, the CDR3 reads TGTGCCAGCAGTGCGGGACACAATCAGCCCCAGCATTTT. Filled out from reference TRBV2 and TRBJ1-5, the complete variable domain reads EPEVTQTPSHQVTQMGQEVILRCVPISNHLYFYWYRQILGQKVEFLVSFYNNEISEKSEIFDDQFSVERPDGSNFTLKIRSTKLEDSAMYFCASSAGHNQPQHFGDGTRLSIL.

This chain uses TRBV14 with TRBJ1-1; TRBD1 agrees at 7 bases. The CDR3 totals 16 residues. The V gene end was trimmed by 3 bases and the J gene end by 11 bases; junction bases not matched to a gene: 18. Germline CDR1 SGHDN, CDR2 FVKESK. The CDR3 region has the DNA TGTGCCAGCAGCCACCTGTACCCGGGACAGACCACGGGGGCTTTCTTT. Protein: CASSHLYPGQTTGAFF.